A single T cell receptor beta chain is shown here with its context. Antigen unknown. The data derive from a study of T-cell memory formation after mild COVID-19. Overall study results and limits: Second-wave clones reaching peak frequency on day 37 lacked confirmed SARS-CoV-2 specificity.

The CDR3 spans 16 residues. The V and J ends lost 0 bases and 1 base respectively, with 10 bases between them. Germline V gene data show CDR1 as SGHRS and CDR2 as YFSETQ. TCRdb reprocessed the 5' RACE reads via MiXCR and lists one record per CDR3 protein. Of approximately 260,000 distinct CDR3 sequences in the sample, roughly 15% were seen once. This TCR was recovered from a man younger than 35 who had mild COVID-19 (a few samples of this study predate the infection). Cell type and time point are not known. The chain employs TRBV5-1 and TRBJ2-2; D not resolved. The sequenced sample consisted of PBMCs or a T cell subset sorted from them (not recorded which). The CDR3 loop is CASSLVWAENTGELFF. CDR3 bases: TGCGCCAGCAGCTTGGTGTGGGCAGAGAACACCGGGGAGCTGTTTTTT.